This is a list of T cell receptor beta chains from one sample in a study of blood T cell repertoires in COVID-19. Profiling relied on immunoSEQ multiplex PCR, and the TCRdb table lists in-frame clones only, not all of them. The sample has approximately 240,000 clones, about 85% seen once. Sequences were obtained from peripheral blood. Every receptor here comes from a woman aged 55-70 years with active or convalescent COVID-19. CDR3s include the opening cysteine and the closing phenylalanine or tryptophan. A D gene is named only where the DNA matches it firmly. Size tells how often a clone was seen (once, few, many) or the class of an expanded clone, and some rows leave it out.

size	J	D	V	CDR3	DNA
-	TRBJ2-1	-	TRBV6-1	CASSETRNNEQFF	TGTGCCAGCAGTGAGACTAGAAACAATGAGCAGTTCTTC
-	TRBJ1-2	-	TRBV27	CASSPRAGASSNYGYTF	TGTGCCAGCAGCCCAAGGGCGGGGGCGTCGTCAAACTATGGCTACACCTTC
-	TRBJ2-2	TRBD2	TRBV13	CASSSELAGGPGELFF	TGTGCCAGCAGCTCCGAACTAGCGGGAGGGCCCGGGGAGCTGTTTTTT
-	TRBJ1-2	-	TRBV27	CASSFWTVGDCYTF	TGTGCCAGCAGTTTTTGGACAGTGGGTGATTGCTACACCTTC
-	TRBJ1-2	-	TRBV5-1	CASSSLQGNYGYTF	TGCGCCAGCAGCTCACTACAGGGAAACTATGGCTACACCTTC
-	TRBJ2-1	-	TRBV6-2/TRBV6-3	CASSYSSAGYNEQFF	TGTGCCAGCAGTTACTCATCAGCGGGTTACAATGAGCAGTTCTTC
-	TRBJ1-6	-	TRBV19	CASSIGQGSAPLHF	TGTGCCAGTAGTATAGGTCAGGGAAGTGCACCCCTCCACTTT
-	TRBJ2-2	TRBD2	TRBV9	CASSLRDRRLAGVNTGELFF	TGTGCCAGCAGCCTCCGGGACAGAAGACTAGCGGGGGTGAACACCGGGGAGCTGTTTTTT
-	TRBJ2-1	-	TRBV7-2	CASSISLARRLYNEQFF	TGTGCCAGCAGCATATCCTTAGCAAGGAGGTTATACAATGAGCAGTTCTTC
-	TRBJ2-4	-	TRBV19	CASSPKPPLAKNIQYF	TGTGCCAGTAGTCCCAAGCCCCCGCTAGCCAAAAACATTCAGTACTTC
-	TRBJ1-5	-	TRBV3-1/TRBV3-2	CASSPQRDINYQPQHF	TGTGCCAGCAGCCCCCAACGGGACATTAATTATCAGCCCCAGCATTTT
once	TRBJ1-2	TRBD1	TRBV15	CATSRELGTGSGYTF	TGTGCCACCAGCAGAGAGTTAGGGACAGGGAGTGGCTACACCTTC
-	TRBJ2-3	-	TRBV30	CAWSGLVALGAVTQYF	TGTGCCTGGAGTGGACTGGTTGCGCTGGGGGCTGTTACGCAGTATTTT
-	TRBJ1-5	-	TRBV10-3	CAIREGDQPQHF	TGTGCCATCAGAGAGGGAGATCAGCCCCAGCATTTT
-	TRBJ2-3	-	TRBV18	CASSPYLGGASTDTQYF	TGTGCCAGCTCACCTTACCTGGGGGGTGCTAGCACAGATACGCAGTATTTT
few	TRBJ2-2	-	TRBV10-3	CAISEFTGVTGELFF	TGTGCCATCAGTGAGTTTACAGGTGTAACCGGGGAGCTGTTTTTT
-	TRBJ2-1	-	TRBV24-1	CATSDPKPVRVGEQFF	TGTGCCACCAGTGATCCTAAACCTGTGCGGGTAGGGGAGCAGTTCTTC
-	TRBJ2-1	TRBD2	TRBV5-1	CASSRRDSGAYNEQFF	TGCGCCAGCAGCCGACGAGATAGCGGGGCCTACAATGAGCAGTTCTTC
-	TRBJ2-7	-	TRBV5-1	CASRLSTMRRNEQYF	TGCGCCAGCAGACTTAGTACTATGCGACGTAACGAGCAGTACTTC
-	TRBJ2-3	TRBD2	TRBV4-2	CASSQFLAGGLDTQYF	TGTGCCAGCAGCCAGTTCCTAGCGGGGGGATTAGATACGCAGTATTTT
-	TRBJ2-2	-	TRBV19	CASSIASMGLPNTGELFF	TGTGCCAGTAGTATAGCCTCGATGGGGCTTCCCAACACCGGGGAGCTGTTTTTT
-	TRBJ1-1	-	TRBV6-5	CASSYTLQGISTEAFF	TGTGCCAGCAGTTACACCCTGCAGGGGATAAGCACTGAAGCTTTCTTT
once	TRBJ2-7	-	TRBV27	CASRRKGLYEQYF	TGTGCCAGCAGGCGGAAGGGGCTTTACGAGCAGTACTTC
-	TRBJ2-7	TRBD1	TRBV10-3	CAISEGTGAHYEQYF	TGTGCCATCAGTGAGGGGACAGGGGCCCACTACGAGCAGTACTTC
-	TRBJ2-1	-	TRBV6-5	CASRTRGNTYNEQFF	TGTGCCAGCAGAACCCGGGGGAACACCTACAATGAGCAGTTCTTC
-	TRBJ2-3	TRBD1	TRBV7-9	CASSLEQGATDTQYF	TGTGCCAGCAGCTTAGAGCAGGGGGCCACAGATACGCAGTATTTT
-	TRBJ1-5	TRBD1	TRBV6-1	CASSGQLGQGAGQPQHF	TGTGCCAGCAGTGGACAATTGGGACAGGGGGCTGGGCAGCCCCAGCATTTT
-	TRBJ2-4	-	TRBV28	CASSSVGGLKNIQYF	TGTGCCAGCAGTTCCGTAGGAGGGCTCAAAAACATTCAGTACTTC
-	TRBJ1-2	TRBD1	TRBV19	CASSIGDRGGYGYTF	TGTGCCAGTAGTATAGGGGACAGGGGCGGCTATGGCTACACCTTC
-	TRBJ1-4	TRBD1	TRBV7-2	CASSSTLQGPAVF	TGTGCCAGCAGCTCGACCCTACAGGGGCCAGCGGTTTTT
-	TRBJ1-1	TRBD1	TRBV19	CASTLRTGGLNTEAFF	TGTGCCAGTACCCTCCGGACAGGGGGCCTGAACACTGAAGCTTTCTTT
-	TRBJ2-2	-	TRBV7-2	CASSSYASFTGELFF	TGTGCCAGCAGCTCCTATGCCTCCTTCACCGGGGAGCTGTTTTTT
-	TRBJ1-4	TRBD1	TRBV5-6	CASSGGQIRGNEKLFF	TGTGCCAGCAGCGGGGGACAGATTCGAGGGAATGAAAAACTGTTTTTT
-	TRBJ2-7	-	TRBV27	CASSLIGGSYEQYF	TGTGCCAGCAGTTTGATCGGGGGTTCCTACGAGCAGTACTTC
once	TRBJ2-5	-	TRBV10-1	CASSVARGETQYF	TGCGCCAGCAGTGTAGCCAGGGGAGAGACCCAGTACTTC
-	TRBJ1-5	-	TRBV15	CATSRTTGLNQPQHF	TGTGCCACCAGCAGAACGACAGGACTCAATCAGCCCCAGCATTTT
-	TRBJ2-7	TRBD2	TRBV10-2	CATSRDYLSEQYF	TGCGCCACCTCACGGGACTATCTAAGCGAGCAGTACTTC
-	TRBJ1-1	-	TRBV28	CASSLGIKGAPGVNTEAFF	TGTGCCAGCAGTTTAGGGATCAAAGGGGCCCCTGGGGTGAACACTGAAGCTTTCTTT
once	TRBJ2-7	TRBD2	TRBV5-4	CASSLAGLAGFYEQYF	TGTGCCAGCAGCTTGGCAGGGCTAGCGGGCTTCTACGAGCAGTACTTC
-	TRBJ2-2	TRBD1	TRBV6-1	CASSERSGGIGNTGELFF	TGTGCCAGCAGTGAACGGTCAGGGGGCATAGGGAACACCGGGGAGCTGTTTTTT
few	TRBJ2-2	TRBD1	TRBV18	CASSPRDRVSGELFF	TGTGCCAGCTCACCAAGGGACAGGGTCTCCGGGGAGCTGTTTTTT
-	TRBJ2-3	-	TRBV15	CATSREARASTDTQYF	TGTGCCACCAGCAGAGAGGCGCGGGCTAGCACAGATACGCAGTATTTT
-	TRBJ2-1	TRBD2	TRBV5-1	CASSLGLAGVYNEQFF	TGCGCCAGCAGCTTGGGACTAGCGGGGGTCTACAATGAGCAGTTCTTC
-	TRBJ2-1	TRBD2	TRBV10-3	CAIQPRGSADYNEQFF	TGTGCCATCCAGCCCCGCGGGAGCGCGGATTACAATGAGCAGTTCTTC
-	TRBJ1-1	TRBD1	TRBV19	CASRQTRTGPRTEAFF	TGTGCCAGTAGACAAACTCGGACAGGACCACGAACTGAAGCTTTCTTT
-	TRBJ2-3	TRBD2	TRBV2	CVTSGSTDTQYF	TGTGTTACTAGCGGGAGCACAGATACGCAGTATTTT
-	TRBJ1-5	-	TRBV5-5	CASSLAGASNQPQHF	TGTGCCAGCAGCTTGGCAGGGGCTAGCAATCAGCCCCAGCATTTT
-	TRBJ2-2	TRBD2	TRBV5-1	CASSLRAGTPTAGELFF	TGCGCCAGCAGCTTGCGAGCGGGGACTCCAACCGCCGGGGAGCTGTTTTTT
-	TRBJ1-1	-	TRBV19	CASQGHGFTEAFF	TGTGCCAGCCAGGGGCACGGGTTCACTGAAGCTTTCTTT
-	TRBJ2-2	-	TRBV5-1	CASSQGHSNTGELFF	TGCGCCAGCAGCCAGGGACATTCGAACACCGGGGAGCTGTTTTTT
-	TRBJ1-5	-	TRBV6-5	CASSPGGLVNQPQHF	TGTGCCAGCAGTCCGGGGGGGTTGGTTAATCAGCCCCAGCATTTT
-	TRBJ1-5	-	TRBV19	CASTPGGGANQPQHF	TGTGCCAGTACCCCGGGGGGGGGTGCCAATCAGCCCCAGCATTTT